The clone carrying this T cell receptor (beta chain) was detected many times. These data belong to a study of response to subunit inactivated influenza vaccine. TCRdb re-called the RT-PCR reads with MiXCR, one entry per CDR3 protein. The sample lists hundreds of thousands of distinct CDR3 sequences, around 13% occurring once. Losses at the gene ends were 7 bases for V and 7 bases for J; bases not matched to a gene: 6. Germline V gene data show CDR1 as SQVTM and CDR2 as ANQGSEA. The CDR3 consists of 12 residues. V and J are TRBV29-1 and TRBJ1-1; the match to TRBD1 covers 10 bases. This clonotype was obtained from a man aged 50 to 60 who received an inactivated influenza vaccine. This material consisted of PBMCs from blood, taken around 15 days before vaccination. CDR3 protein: CSGSDRGVEAFF. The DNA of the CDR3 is TGCAGCGGATCGGACAGGGGGGTTGAAGCTTTCTTT.